This T cell receptor beta chain was observed in a study of siplizumab effects on memory and regulatory T cells. Study-wide findings and caveats: Proliferating siplizumab-cultured Tregs lacked confirmed suppressive function. The diversity of naive T cells seemed greater than that of memory cells, and their alloresponse contribution seemed major.

The germline gives CDR1 LNHDA, CDR2 SQIVND (reference sequence). The CDR3 is made up of 15 amino acids. After removal of 0 bases from V and 12 bases from J, the junction contained 6 bases not matched to a gene. Comment on this clone: Its target is unknown.

Measured with immunoSEQ multiplex PCR; TCRdb has only the in-frame clones, and not every one. The profile shows 90,000 to 120,000 clones, about 92% of them singletons. Material: Tregs sorted from blood. This sequence originates from a human donor in good health. The rearrangement links TRBV19 to TRBJ2-1, with 12 bases fitting TRBD2. As DNA, the CDR3 is TGTGCCAGTAGTATAGACCTACAGACTAGCGGGGGGCAGTTCTTC. Its protein is CASSIDLQTSGGQFF.